The 28 T cell receptor beta chains reported below all come from one sample, sequenced in a study of blood T cell repertoires in COVID-19. The protocol was immunoSEQ multiplex PCR, while the TCRdb copy is restricted to in-frame clones and leaves out a portion. The table lists 95,000 to 150,000 clones, around three quarters of them singletons. Sequenced input: peripheral blood. Source of these receptors: a woman in her 70s with acute or convalescent COVID-19.

Here the CDR3 reads CASSPGDRGTDTQYF. CDR3 bases: TGTGCCAGCAGCCCCGGGGACAGGGGAACAGATACGCAGTATTTT. The chain couples TRBV7-3 to TRBJ2-3; TRBD1 matches 10 bases. The germline CDR1 and CDR2 sequences are SGHTA and FQGTGA. Trimming at V came to 5 bases and at J to 3 bases, leaving 5 bases not matched to a gene. The CDR3 runs 15 residues.

V and J are TRBV4-1 and TRBJ1-3; TRBD1 aligns across 7 bases. This CDR3 is 14 amino acids long. Germline V gives CDR1 MGHRA, CDR2 YSYEKL. Trimming cost V 4 bases and J 8 bases; bases outside gene matches: 8. The CDR3 region is CASSLDRSGYTIYF. The CDR3 DNA reads TGCGCCAGCAGCCTGGACAGGTCGGGGTACACCATATATTTT.

J is TRBJ2-7 and V is TRBV6-5, with D possibly being TRBD2 (7 bases). Per the germline V gene, CDR1 is MNHEY and CDR2 is SVGAGI. This CDR3 contains 12 residues. Trimming pared 6 bases from V and 3 bases from J, leaving 9 bases between. The CDR3 DNA sequence: TGTGCCAGCAGGGGAGGGGGCTACGAGCAGTACTTC. Amino acids: CASRGGGYEQYF.

CDR3 sequence reads: CASRRPGGLDEQYF. The CDR3 DNA reads as TGTGCCAGCAGAAGACCGGGAGGGTTGGACGAGCAGTACTTC. The chain is built from TRBV2 and TRBJ2-7; TRBD2 matches 8 bases. Trimming at V came to 6 bases and at J to 5 bases, leaving 9 bases not matched to a gene. The CDR3 runs 14 residues. Germline V gene sequence: CDR1 SNHLY, CDR2 FYNNEI.

The chain is built from TRBV9 and TRBJ2-1; 7 bases align to TRBD2. V gave up 2 bases and J gave up 9 bases; unmatched junction bases: 2. CDR1 SGDLS and CDR2 YYNGEE come from the germline V gene. This CDR3 has 12 amino acids. CDR3: CASSVPGGEQFF. CDR3 bases: TGTGCCAGCAGCGTCCCGGGAGGTGAGCAGTTCTTC.

The V call is TRBV6-5, the J call TRBJ2-7; 9 nucleotides match TRBD1. Germline V CDR1 and CDR2: MNHEY, SVGAGI. The trim removed 8 bases at V and 3 bases at J, leaving 11 bases unmatched. CDR3 size: 15 residues. The CDR3 is CASSSIPGQGYEQYF. The CDR3 coding sequence is TGTGCCAGCTCATCTATTCCGGGACAGGGCTACGAGCAGTACTTC.

V usage is TRBV6-1 and J usage is TRBJ1-5; a weak D match, TRBD1 (5 bases). Germline-derived CDR1 and CDR2 are MNHNS and SASEGT. Trimming removed 3 bases from V and 0 bases from J, with 18 bases in between. The CDR3 extends over 18 amino acids. CDR3 in amino acids: CASSDSRATAYSNQPQHF. The CDR3 region has the DNA TGTGCCAGCAGTGATAGCCGAGCGACAGCGTATAGCAATCAGCCCCAGCATTTT.

The genes are TRBV2 and TRBJ1-2, with 10 bases fitting TRBD1. Germline lookup yields CDR1 SNHLY and CDR2 FYNNEI. This CDR3 is 15 amino acids long. The V and J ends lost 0 bases and 4 bases, in that order; junction bases with no gene match: 2. The CDR3 sequence is CASSEATGGPYGYTF. CDR3 sequence (DNA): TGTGCCAGCAGTGAAGCGACAGGGGGCCCCTATGGCTACACCTTC. The whole variable domain, remainder taken from reference TRBV2 and TRBJ1-2, is EPEVTQTPSHQVTQMGQEVILRCVPISNHLYFYWYRQILGQKVEFLVSFYNNEISEKSEIFDDQFSVERPDGSNFTLKIRSTKLEDSAMYFCASSEATGGPYGYTFGSGTRLTVV.

V is TRBV5-1 and J is TRBJ1-3; D gene uncertain. Between the trimmed V and J ends, which lost 2 bases and 4 bases, there was a span of 13 bases. This CDR3 region has 15 residues. Per germline, CDR1 SGHRS and CDR2 YFSETQ. CDR3 protein: CASSFGRLSGNTIYF. The DNA for the CDR3 is TGCGCCAGCAGCTTTGGGAGGCTAAGCGGAAACACCATATATTTT.

The gene calls are TRBV6-5 and TRBJ2-1, with 11 bases fitting TRBD2. Trimming at V came to 8 bases and at J to 8 bases, leaving 8 bases not matched to a gene. The V gene's germline CDR1 is MNHEY and CDR2 SVGAGI. The CDR3 has 14 amino acids. Here the CDR3 DNA reads TGTGCCAGCCGTCCTAGCGGGAGGAGATATGAGCAGTTCTTC. It translates to CASRPSGRRYEQFF.

This clone was picked up a small number of times. V usage is TRBV7-2 and J usage is TRBJ1-1, with 10 bases matching TRBD1. CDR3 length equals 16 residues. The germline V gene has CDR1 SGHTA and CDR2 FQGNSA. The trim removed 0 bases at V and 4 bases at J, leaving 5 bases unmatched. The CDR3 coding sequence is TGTGCCAGCAGCTTAGCGACAGGGGGCGCGTTCACTGAAGCTTTCTTT. Translating it yields CASSLATGGAFTEAFF.

The V call is TRBV19, the J call TRBJ1-1; 8 bases map to TRBD1. Looked up from germline, CDR1 is LNHDA and CDR2 is SQIVND (reference sequence). The CDR3 runs 17 residues. V lost 1 base, J lost 4 bases, and 11 bases stayed unmatched. CDR3: CASSIGGQAVVSTEAFF. The CDR3 region has the DNA TGTGCCAGTAGTATAGGGGGACAGGCGGTGGTGAGCACTGAAGCTTTCTTT.

V is TRBV2 and J is TRBJ2-5, with a weak D call TRBD1 (5 bases). This CDR3 is built from 13 residues. Germline loops: CDR1 SNHLY, CDR2 FYNNEI. V lost 4 bases to trimming and J lost 5 bases, with 11 bases between them. This CDR3 reads CASSAGRAETQYF. DNA of the CDR3: TGTGCCAGCAGTGCGGGCAGGGCGGAGACCCAGTACTTC. The full variable domain, its missing parts supplied by reference TRBV2 and TRBJ2-5, is EPEVTQTPSHQVTQMGQEVILRCVPISNHLYFYWYRQILGQKVEFLVSFYNNEISEKSEIFDDQFSVERPDGSNFTLKIRSTKLEDSAMYFCASSAGRAETQYFGPGTRLLVL.

This clone showed up just a few times. The chain couples TRBV2 to TRBJ2-7, with TRBD2 matching over 10 bases. Per the germline V gene, CDR1 is SNHLY and CDR2 is FYNNEI. The CDR3 length is 13 residues. J gave up 6 bases and V 4 bases, and 3 bases lay outside the gene matches. CDR3 protein: CASSVSGRGEQYF. CDR3 in DNA: TGTGCCAGCAGTGTCAGCGGGAGGGGCGAGCAGTACTTC.

V gene TRBV9 combines with J gene TRBJ2-3; TRBD2 might be the D (6 bases). The CDR3 is made up of 14 amino acids. Germline assignment: CDR1 SGDLS and CDR2 YYNGEE. Trimming left V 4 bases short and J 10 bases short, with 19 bases between. The chain's CDR3 is CASSPRGHGDSQYF. The CDR3 nucleotides are TGTGCCAGCAGCCCGCGGGGCCACGGGGATTCGCAGTATTTT.

The chain carries TRBV7-9 and TRBJ1-2; TRBD1 matches at 7 bases. Germline trimming cut 5 bases from V and 5 bases from J; bases unmatched to any gene: 17. This CDR3 spans 17 amino acids. Germline V gene sequence: CDR1 SEHNR, CDR2 FQNEAQ (reference sequence). CDR3 nucleotide sequence: TGTGCCAGCAGCCCCGGTCTGCCGGGACAGACTTTATATGGCTACACCTTC. Translated: CASSPGLPGQTLYGYTF. Together with reference TRBV7-9 and TRBJ1-2, the CDR3 gives the full variable domain: DTGVSQNPRHKITKRGQNVTFRCDPISEHNRLYWYRQTLGQGPEFLTYFQNEAQLEKSRLLSDRFSAERPKGSFSTLEIQRTEQGDSAMYLCASSPGLPGQTLYGYTFGSGTRLTVV.

The J gene is TRBJ1-4, the V gene TRBV4-3, with 8 bases identical to TRBD1. There are 14 residues in the CDR3. V lost 1 base, J lost 8 bases, and 3 bases stayed unmatched. Germline CDR1 LGHNA, CDR2 YSLEER. In DNA, the CDR3 is TGCGCCAGCAGCCAAGGACAGGGGCCCGAAAAACTGTTTTTT. It codes for CASSQGQGPEKLFF.

The chain combines TRBV25-1 with TRBJ1-2; D is unclear. Germline lookup yields CDR1 MGHDK and CDR2 SYGVNS. The CDR3 totals 13 residues. With 1 base removed from V and 7 bases from J, the gap between germline ends came to 10 bases. Here the CDR3 reads CASSEFLVGGYTF. The DNA of the CDR3 is TGTGCCAGCAGTGAATTTCTGGTCGGTGGCTACACCTTC.

The J gene is TRBJ1-2, the V gene TRBV5-4; TRBD1 matches at 7 bases. The CDR3 totals 14 residues. Germline assignment: CDR1 SGHNT and CDR2 YYREEE (reference sequence). Trimming cost V 4 bases and J 8 bases; bases outside gene matches: 11. This chain's CDR3 is CASSPRGPGGGYTF. CDR3 nucleotide sequence: TGTGCCAGCAGCCCGAGGGGGCCCGGGGGAGGCTACACCTTC.

The V gene is TRBV21-1, the J gene TRBJ2-2; the table's D call of TRBD2 was not tested on the DNA. TRBV21-1 is designated a pseudogene. The CDR3 sequence is 16 residues long. The CDR3 nucleotides read TGTGCCAGCAGCGAGGGACTAGCGGGAGTGGCCGGGGAGCTGTTTTTT. Its translation: CASSEGLAGVAGELFF.

This rearrangement joins TRBV2 to TRBJ2-7; D is ambiguous. V lost 3 bases, J lost 2 bases, and 5 bases lay in between. The CDR3 sequence is 12 residues long. Per the germline V gene, CDR1 is SNHLY and CDR2 is FYNNEI. The CDR3 is CASSDRPYEQYF. CDR3 coding DNA: TGTGCCAGCAGTGACAGGCCCTACGAGCAGTACTTC. Full variable domain (remainder filled in from reference TRBV2 and TRBJ2-7): EPEVTQTPSHQVTQMGQEVILRCVPISNHLYFYWYRQILGQKVEFLVSFYNNEISEKSEIFDDQFSVERPDGSNFTLKIRSTKLEDSAMYFCASSDRPYEQYFGPGTRLTVT.

V gene TRBV2 combines with J gene TRBJ2-3; TRBD1 is a possible D gene (5 bases). CDR1 and CDR2 from the germline V gene are SNHLY and FYNNEI. The germline V and J ends were trimmed by 5 bases and 6 bases, with 9 bases remaining between them. This CDR3 has 12 amino acids. CDR3: CASSSQGDTQYF. The CDR3 DNA follows: TGTGCCAGCAGTTCCCAGGGCGATACGCAGTATTTT.

This clone appeared a few times. Here the CDR3 DNA reads TGTGCCAGTAGGCGTTCGGGACTACGATCTCTGGGGGATACGCAGTATTTT. Amino acid sequence: CASRRSGLRSLGDTQYF. This chain joins TRBV19 and TRBJ2-3; 7 nucleotides align to TRBD2. Germline values: CDR1 LNHDA, CDR2 SQIVND (reference sequence). CDR3 length: 17 residues. Unmatched junction bases numbered 18, after V lost 6 bases and J lost 6 bases.

J is TRBJ1-1 and V is TRBV24-1; D gene ambiguous. The CDR3 length is 13 residues. The germline V gene has CDR1 KGHDR and CDR2 SFDVKD. V lost 10 bases and J 2 bases, leaving 13 bases between the germline ends. In DNA, the CDR3 is TGTGCCACTACTAAGAGCCATAACACTGAAGCTTTCTTT. Protein product: CATTKSHNTEAFF.

This clone has ten or more counts. V and J are TRBV7-2 and TRBJ1-5; D may be TRBD1 (6 bases). The V end was cut by 4 bases, the J end by 4 bases, with 14 bases between. CDR1 is SGHTA and CDR2 is FQGNSA in the germline V gene. CDR3 length equals 15 residues. The CDR3 region is CASSSTPDRNQPQHF. The CDR3 DNA reads TGTGCCAGCAGCTCCACTCCCGACAGGAATCAGCCCCAGCATTTT.

The rearrangement joins TRBV6-2 or TRBV6-3 to TRBJ2-7; the D gene is possibly TRBD2 (5 bases). Germline loops: CDR1 MNHEY, CDR2 SVGEGT. Trimming stripped 4 bases from V and 1 base from J, with 11 bases between. The CDR3 consists of 14 residues. The CDR3 loop is CASSSGSPSYEQYF. The CDR3 nucleotides are TGTGCCAGCAGTTCGGGGAGCCCATCCTACGAGCAGTACTTC.

Only a few counts were recorded for this clone. J is TRBJ1-3 and V is TRBV7-2, with 7 bases aligning to TRBD1. This CDR3 spans 14 amino acids. The V segment lost 6 bases and the J segment 2 bases; nucleotides outside the gene matches: 4. Per the germline V gene, CDR1 is SGHTA and CDR2 is FQGNSA. The DNA for the CDR3 is TGTGCCAGCAGAGCCACAGGGGCTGGAAACACCATATATTTT. As protein: CASRATGAGNTIYF.

V and J are TRBV19 and TRBJ2-7; TRBD1 aligns across 12 bases. The CDR3 is 15 amino acids. The junction had 7 bases not matched to a gene; V was cut back by 6 bases and J by 4 bases. CDR1 and CDR2 (germline): LNHDA, SQIVND (reference sequence). The CDR3 DNA reads TGTGCCAGTAGCCCCGGGACAGGGGGCTCTTACGAGCAGTACTTC. It is translated as CASSPGTGGSYEQYF.